The 32 T cell receptor beta chains below were found in one sample sequenced in a study of human T cells and chemical hapten exposure. TCRdb ran MiXCR on the RACE reads and lists one entry per CDR3 protein. Here the sample spans 150,000 to 200,000 distinct CDR3 sequences, 25% to 30% being singletons. Time point indicated: patch test 3, about 24 weeks after DPC sensitization. Treatment reported: therapeutic diphenylcyclopropenone sensitization with weekly scalp DPC. This material consisted of whole blood, taken in connection with sensitization to the hapten diphenylcyclopropenone (DPC). These receptors all stem from a young woman with alopecia areata. Some clones in this sample may be carry-over from other donors' samples.

Comment on this clonotype: Relative to the germline gene, one junction end is altered; a read error may explain this. This chain uses TRBV2 with TRBJ2-4; 10 nucleotides align to TRBD2. Germline V gene sequence: CDR1 SNHLY, CDR2 FYNNEI. The CDR3 runs to 15 residues. CDR3 DNA sequence: TGTGCCAGCAGTGAACTAGCGGGAGCCAGAAACATTCAGTACTTC. This codes for CASSELAGARNIQYF.

The chain has TRBV10-2 and TRBJ2-1; a possible D gene is TRBD1 (5 bases). Germline-derived CDR1 and CDR2 are WSHSY and SAAADI. The V gene lost 6 bases and the J gene lost 3 bases, with 12 bases spanning the gap. The CDR3 spans 14 residues. For the CDR3, the DNA is TGCGCCAGCAGCGGAGTAGGGGACTACAATGAGCAGTTCTTC. Translating gives CASSGVGDYNEQFF.

V is TRBV20-1 and J is TRBJ1-1, with 7 nucleotides matching TRBD1. Per germline, CDR1 DFQATT and CDR2 SNEGSKA (reference sequence). With V trimmed by 5 bases and J by 1 base, 13 bases remained unmatched. There are 16 residues in the CDR3. The CDR3 protein is CSAPGQASTGNTEAFF. In DNA form, the CDR3 reads TGCAGTGCTCCTGGACAGGCGTCTACGGGGAACACTGAAGCTTTCTTT.

This clonotype was counted only a few times. The V and J genes are TRBV29-1 and TRBJ1-2; 8 nucleotides agree with TRBD1. Losses at the gene ends were 4 bases for V and 8 bases for J; bases not matched to a gene: 6. Germline CDR1 SQVTM, CDR2 ANQGSEA. This CDR3 contains 12 residues. CDR3 loop: CSVAGQVFGYTF. CDR3 nucleotide sequence: TGCAGCGTTGCGGGACAGGTCTTCGGCTACACCTTC.

The chain joins TRBV5-1 to TRBJ2-7; 7 bases are shared with TRBD2. The V and J ends lost 3 bases and 0 bases, in that order; junction bases with no gene match: 9. Per the germline V gene, CDR1 is SGHRS and CDR2 is YFSETQ. The CDR3 runs to 16 residues. CDR3 sequence: CASSSRGRGSSYEQYF. The CDR3, as DNA: TGCGCCAGCAGCTCGCGAGGGCGGGGGAGCTCCTACGAGCAGTACTTC.

The chain recombines TRBV20-1 with TRBJ1-3; D unresolved. The V and J ends lost 3 bases and 0 bases respectively, with 9 bases between them. Germline-derived CDR1 and CDR2 are DFQATT and SNEGSKA (reference sequence). The CDR3 runs 14 residues. The CDR3 DNA follows: TGCAGTGCTAGTGTGGCAAGCTCTGGAAACACCATATATTTT. Translated, it gives CSASVASSGNTIYF.

The V and J genes are TRBV18 and TRBJ2-5, with D unclear. CDR3 length equals 13 residues. Germline CDR1 and CDR2: KGHSH and LQKENI. V lost 3 bases, J lost 5 bases, and 10 bases lay in between. CDR3 residues: CASSPGKGETQYF. DNA for the CDR3: TGTGCCAGCTCACCGGGGAAAGGGGAGACCCAGTACTTC.

Note on this clonotype: One end of the junction varies from germline; a read error may be responsible. This sequence joins TRBV5-1 and TRBJ1-5, with TRBD1 as a possible D gene (6 bases). The CDR3 loop spans 11 amino acids. CDR1 SGHRS and CDR2 YFSETQ come from the germline V gene. The CDR3 protein is CASSLSRGGPF. CDR3 sequence (DNA): TGCGCCAGCAGCTTGTCCAGGGGAGGCCCTTTT.

This rearrangement joins TRBV28 to TRBJ2-5, with 7 bases fitting TRBD2. The germline gives CDR1 MDHEN, CDR2 SYDVKM. The trim removed 7 bases at V and 0 bases at J, leaving 5 bases unmatched. The CDR3 is made up of 14 amino acids. CDR3 coding DNA: TGTGCCAGCAATCCAGCGGGGTACCAAGAGACCCAGTACTTC. This gives the protein CASNPAGYQETQYF.

This clonotype was recorded a few times. This rearrangement joins TRBV9 to TRBJ2-2; D possibly corresponds to TRBD2 (5 bases). The ends were cut back, 0 bases at V and 1 base at J, with 7 bases in the middle. CDR3 size: 15 residues. Germline CDR1 reads SGDLS; CDR2 reads YYNGEE. The CDR3 here is CASSVELVNTGELFF. CDR3 DNA sequence: TGTGCCAGCAGCGTAGAACTAGTGAACACCGGGGAGCTGTTTTTT.

On this clonotype itself: A read error may account for a junction end that differs from germline. The gene calls are TRBV4-2 and TRBJ2-7; tentatively, D is TRBD2 (6 bases). The length of the CDR3 is 12 residues. From germline, CDR1 is LGHNA and CDR2 YNFKEQ. CDR3 DNA: TGTGCCAGCAGCCAGGGAGGCCCTAATCCTGATTTC. Its protein product is CASSQGGPNPDF.

This clonotype turned up a few times. The junction differs from germline at one of its ends, possibly a read error. The chain combines TRBV30 with TRBJ2-3, with D uncertain. The CDR3 has 8 residues. Germline V gene lookup returns CDR1 GTSNPN and CDR2 SVGIG (reference sequence). The CDR3 sequence is CAWSPLHF. Here the CDR3 DNA reads TGTGCCTGGAGCCCACTCCATTTT.

This clonotype has just a few counts. The chain joins TRBV10-3 to TRBJ1-6; TRBD1 might be the D (5 bases). The germline CDR1 and CDR2 sequences are ENHRY and SYGVKD. The CDR3 sequence is 15 residues long. Trimming took off 7 bases at V and 5 bases at J, with 15 bases between the two ends. The CDR3 sequence: CAIKPSGADNSPLHF. The DNA of the CDR3 is TGTGCCATCAAACCCAGTGGGGCTGATAATTCACCCCTCCACTTT.

The rearrangement joins TRBV13 to TRBJ2-4; D remains ambiguous. From germline, CDR1 is PRHDT and CDR2 FYEKMQ (reference sequence). The CDR3 runs 13 residues. The V end was cut by 2 bases, the J end by 3 bases, with 5 bases between. CDR3 protein: CASSLQVKNIQYF. In DNA form, the CDR3 reads TGTGCCAGCAGCTTACAGGTCAAAAACATTCAGTACTTC.

The CDR3 here is CASVRQGNTGELFF. In DNA, the CDR3 is TGTGCCAGCGTACGACAGGGGAACACCGGGGAGCTGTTTTTT. The chain has TRBV12-3 or TRBV12-4 and TRBJ2-2, with 7 bases identical to TRBD1. V shed 8 bases, J shed 1 base, and the junction held 4 bases outside the gene matches. The CDR3 length is 14 residues.

The rearrangement links TRBV4-3 to TRBJ2-1; D remains ambiguous. This CDR3 has 14 residues. V was trimmed by 0 bases and J by 10 bases, leaving 13 bases between them. The germline CDR1 and CDR2 sequences are LGHNA and YSLEER. The CDR3: CASSQDGWAGEQFF. CDR3 coding DNA: TGCGCCAGCAGCCAAGATGGATGGGCCGGGGAGCAGTTCTTC.

J is TRBJ1-2 and V is TRBV6-6; D is undetermined. Germline CDR1 MNHNY, CDR2 SVGAGI (reference sequence). With 2 bases removed from V and 5 bases from J, the gap between germline ends came to 6 bases. CDR3 length: 12 amino acids. The CDR3 nucleotides are TGTGCCAGCAGTTACGGGGATTATGGCTACACCTTC. This encodes CASSYGDYGYTF.

This clonotype came up many times. CDR3 coding DNA: TGCGCCAGCAGCCAGCCGGGACAGGGGGCTCTAGCCAAAAACATTCAGTACTTC. This sequence encodes CASSQPGQGALAKNIQYF. This chain joins TRBV4-1 and TRBJ2-4, with TRBD1 matching over 12 bases. The germline V gene encodes CDR1 MGHRA and CDR2 YSYEKL. The trim removed 3 bases at V and 0 bases at J, leaving 6 bases unmatched. CDR3 size: 18 residues.

This rearrangement joins TRBV30 to TRBJ1-2; TRBD1 matches at 9 bases. J was trimmed by 2 bases and V by 8 bases; bases with no gene match: 6. Germline V lookup: CDR1 GTSNPN, CDR2 SVGIG (reference sequence). The CDR3 sequence is 13 residues long. For the CDR3, the DNA is TGTGCCGCTAGGGACAGGGCGAACTATGGCTACACCTTC. Protein sequence: CAARDRANYGYTF.

In its sample, this clonotype was seen a few times. The chain is built from TRBV29-1 and TRBJ2-5; no definite D call. CDR1 is SQVTM and CDR2 is ANQGSEA in the germline V gene. V gave up 1 base and J gave up 3 bases, with 9 bases separating them. The CDR3 loop spans 13 amino acids. This CDR3 reads CSVEGLEKETQYF. CDR3 in DNA: TGCAGCGTTGAAGGTTTGGAAAAAGAGACCCAGTACTTC.

The chain combines TRBV10-3 with TRBJ1-2; 7 bases agree with TRBD1. CDR1 and CDR2 from the germline V gene are ENHRY and SYGVKD. The CDR3 covers 14 residues. After removal of 7 bases from V and 2 bases from J, the junction contained 7 bases not matched to a gene. The CDR3 nucleotides read TGTGCCATCACCGACAGGGTCAGCAACTATGGCTACACCTTC. Its protein is CAITDRVSNYGYTF.

The rearrangement uses TRBV29-1 and TRBJ2-1, with D possibly being TRBD2 (5 bases). Between the trimmed V and J ends, which lost 3 bases and 14 bases, there was a span of 8 bases. This CDR3 has 9 residues. The germline gives CDR1 SQVTM, CDR2 ANQGSEA. The CDR3 sequence: CSVDSEEFF. DNA of the CDR3: TGCAGCGTTGATAGCGAGGAGTTCTTC.

This clonotype was observed a handful of times. The CDR3 sequence is CASRGSGYEQYF. CDR3 bases: TGTGCCAGCCGGGGTAGCGGGTACGAGCAGTACTTC. V usage is TRBV27 and J usage is TRBJ2-7; 7 bases agree with TRBD2. The germline V gene has CDR1 MNHEY and CDR2 SMNVEV (reference sequence). V lost 8 bases, J lost 4 bases, and 5 bases stayed unmatched. This CDR3 comprises 12 residues.

At least ten counts were recorded for this clonotype. CDR3 protein: CASSPVGTQNEQYF. The CDR3 nucleotides read TGCGCCAGCAGCCCAGTGGGGACACAGAACGAGCAGTACTTC. The V and J genes are TRBV5-1 and TRBJ2-7, with a tentative D call TRBD1 (6 bases). V lost 4 bases to trimming and J lost 5 bases, with 16 bases between them. From germline, CDR1 is SGHRS and CDR2 YFSETQ. The CDR3 length is 14 residues.

This chain connects TRBV20-1 to TRBJ2-2; D is possibly TRBD1 (5 bases). The CDR3 loop spans 14 amino acids. CDR1 and CDR2 (germline): DFQATT, SNEGSKA (reference sequence). V was trimmed by 0 bases and J by 4 bases, leaving 9 bases between them. The CDR3 protein is CSARDRVTTGELFF. In nucleotides, the CDR3 is TGCAGTGCTAGAGACAGGGTGACCACCGGGGAGCTGTTTTTT.

The chain couples TRBV29-1 to TRBJ2-1; perhaps TRBD1 as D (5 bases). The CDR3 extends over 13 amino acids. Germline V lookup: CDR1 SQVTM, CDR2 ANQGSEA. V lost 3 bases, J lost 2 bases, and 8 bases lay in between. CDR3: CSVDRDTYNEQFF. CDR3 DNA sequence: TGCAGCGTTGACAGGGATACCTACAATGAGCAGTTCTTC.

This clonotype was detected ten times or more. Relative to the germline gene, one junction end is altered; a read error may explain this. CDR3 protein: CASTLSSYNSPLHF. The CDR3 DNA is TGTGCCAGCACTTTAAGCTCCTATAATTCACCCCTCCACTTT. The chain recombines TRBV12-3 or TRBV12-4 with TRBJ1-6; D gene unclear. The CDR3 is 14 residues long.

This clonotype came up many times. The V and J genes are TRBV4-1 and TRBJ1-4, with 8 bases identical to TRBD1. J was trimmed by 2 bases and V by 3 bases; bases with no gene match: 2. CDR1 MGHRA and CDR2 YSYEKL come from the germline V gene. This CDR3 region has 15 residues. Here the CDR3 DNA reads TGCGCCAGCAGCCAGACAGGGGCGACTAATGAAAAACTGTTTTTT. Its protein is CASSQTGATNEKLFF.

The J gene is TRBJ1-1, the V gene TRBV12-3 or TRBV12-4; D unclear. V lost 5 bases to trimming and J lost 4 bases, with 11 bases between them. This CDR3 has 13 residues. DNA of the CDR3: TGTGCCAGCAGTCTGACCGACTTCACTGAAGCTTTCTTT. It specifies CASSLTDFTEAFF.

The chain recombines TRBV30 with TRBJ2-1, with TRBD1 matching over 8 bases. Losses at the gene ends were 8 bases for V and 4 bases for J; bases not matched to a gene: 7. The CDR3 length is 13 residues. CDR1 and CDR2 from the germline V gene are GTSNPN and SVGIG (reference sequence). This CDR3 reads CARSRDRYNEQFF. CDR3 sequence (DNA): TGTGCCAGGTCCCGGGACAGGTACAATGAGCAGTTCTTC. Full variable domain (rest looked up from reference TRBV30 and TRBJ2-1): SQTIHQWPATLVQPVGSPLSLECTVEGTSNPNLYWYRQAAGRGLQLLFYSVGIGQISSEVPQNLSASRPQDRQFILSSKKLLLSDSGFYLCARSRDRYNEQFFGPGTRLTVL.

This clonotype occurred a few times. The chain carries TRBV9 and TRBJ2-7; perhaps TRBD2 as D (6 bases). CDR1 and CDR2 (germline): SGDLS, YYNGEE. The V end was cut by 3 bases, the J end by 4 bases, with 17 bases between. There are 15 residues in the CDR3. The CDR3 sequence is CASSAGGGVAYEQYF. The CDR3 DNA reads as TGTGCCAGCAGCGCCGGGGGAGGAGTCGCATACGAGCAGTACTTC.

The V call is TRBV25-1, the J call TRBJ2-1; tentative D call: TRBD2 (6 bases). This CDR3 contains 15 residues. From germline, CDR1 is MGHDK and CDR2 SYGVNS. V gave up 4 bases and J gave up 2 bases, with 12 bases separating them. CDR3 in DNA: TGTGCCAGCAGTGGAAGGAGGGAGGCCTACAATGAGCAGTTCTTC. Translated, it gives CASSGRREAYNEQFF.